This T cell receptor (beta chain) is drawn from a study of immune reconstitution after stem cell transplant in scleroderma (TCRdb year 2017). The germline ends are 19 bases apart after V is trimmed by 2 bases and J by 0 bases. Its CDR3 holds 17 amino acids, cysteine through phenylalanine. The sequence is cut down to CDR3 DNA, 51 bases in frame from base 1. CDR1 and CDR2 were assigned from the germline V gene as SQVTM and ANQGSEA. Libraries were constructed by RT-PCR. Instrument used: Illumina MiSeq. The public sequencing data were trimmed at Q25 with fastp and processed into clonotypes with MiXCR by TCRdb, which kept only in-frame beta chains. Records with the same CDR3 protein are collapsed into one entry carrying the most frequent genes and DNA. The sample yields 3,500 to 4,000 distinct CDR3 sequences; approximately 6% were counted once. Of the sample, just over 15% falls within the top ten clones.

By how much of the sample it makes up, this clonotype is medium-sized (0.01 to 0.1%). Its antigen is still unknown. Nothing much larger sits one base from this clone, and base qualities are not available. The chain employs TRBV29-1 and TRBJ2-5, with a weak D call of TRBD2 (5 bases match). This clonotype was obtained from a female donor with systemic sclerosis. Donor details come from another sample of the same person, matched by shared clones. The sample was gathered before or after autologous hematopoietic stem cell transplantation (not recorded which). The CDR3 reads as follows: CSVEMGASGTHQETQYF. The DNA sequence is given as TGCAGCGTTGAAATGGGAGCCAGCGGCACCCACCAAGAGACCCAGTACTTC.